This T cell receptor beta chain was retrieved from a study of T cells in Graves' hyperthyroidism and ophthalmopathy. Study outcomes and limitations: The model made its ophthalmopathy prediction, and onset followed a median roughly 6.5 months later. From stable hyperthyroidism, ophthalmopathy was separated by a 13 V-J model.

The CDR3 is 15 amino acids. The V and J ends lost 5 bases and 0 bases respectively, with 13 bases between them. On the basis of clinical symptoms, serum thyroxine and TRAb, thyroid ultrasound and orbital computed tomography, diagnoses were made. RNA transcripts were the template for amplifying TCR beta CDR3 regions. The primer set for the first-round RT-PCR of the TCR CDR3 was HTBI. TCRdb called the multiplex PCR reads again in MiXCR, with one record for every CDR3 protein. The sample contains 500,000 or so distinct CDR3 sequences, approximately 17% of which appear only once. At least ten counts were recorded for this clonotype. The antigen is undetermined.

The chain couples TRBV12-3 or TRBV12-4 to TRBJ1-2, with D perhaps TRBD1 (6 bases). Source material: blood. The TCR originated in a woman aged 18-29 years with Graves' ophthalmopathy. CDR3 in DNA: TGTGCCAGCAGTGTCAGGACAGCTCCTAACTATGGCTACACCTTC. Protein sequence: CASSVRTAPNYGYTF.